Listed here are 26 T cell receptor beta chains from one sample, sequenced in a study of CD8+ T cells in alopecia areata. Indicated treatment: oral pan-JAK inhibitor, 5-10 mg twice daily. Extracted from the samples, RNA was reverse transcribed into cDNA to serve as the sequencing template. TCRdb's copy holds only in-frame clones and misses some; the assay was immunoSEQ multiplex PCR. The table has about 250,000 clones, 60% seen once. Sequencing was performed on CD4+ T cells sorted from blood, taken around week 54, from a patient treated with tofacitinib. These receptors all stem from a human donor with alopecia areata.

The chain links TRBV2 to TRBJ2-3; no clear D gene. CDR1 is SNHLY, CDR2 FYNNEI, per germline. Trimming stripped 2 bases from V and 0 bases from J, with 3 bases between. The CDR3 sequence is 13 residues long. The CDR3 is CASSETSTDTQYF. In DNA, the CDR3 is TGTGCCAGCAGTGAAACTAGCACAGATACGCAGTATTTT.

The rearrangement uses TRBV4-1 and TRBJ1-2, with 7 bases lining up with TRBD1. The ends lost 3 bases at V and 5 bases at J; junction bases unmatched: 6. Germline V gives CDR1 MGHRA, CDR2 YSYEKL. The CDR3 has 14 residues. The CDR3 region has the DNA TGCGCCAGCAGCCAGCGACAGGGCCCTTATGGCTACACCTTC. Translating gives CASSQRQGPYGYTF.

J is TRBJ2-1 and V is TRBV5-1, with D unclear. The V end was cut by 6 bases, the J end by 9 bases, with 13 bases between. The germline V gene encodes CDR1 SGHRS and CDR2 YFSETQ. This CDR3 spans 12 amino acids. This chain's CDR3 is CASTSGRSEQFF. Here the CDR3 DNA reads TGCGCCAGCACTTCGGGCAGGTCTGAGCAGTTCTTC.

This clone was observed a single time. The rearrangement links TRBV10-3 to TRBJ2-5; D remains unclear. CDR3 length: 14 residues. Germline V gives CDR1 ENHRY, CDR2 SYGVKD. Trimming pared 2 bases from V and 0 bases from J, leaving 7 bases between. CDR3: CAISEGGDQETQYF. The CDR3 nucleotides are TGTGCCATCAGTGAGGGCGGCGACCAAGAGACCCAGTACTTC.

This clone was found a few times. This chain links TRBV2 with TRBJ1-2; D remains unclear. The V gene lost 9 bases and the J gene lost 8 bases, with 13 bases spanning the gap. Per germline, CDR1 SNHLY and CDR2 FYNNEI. This CDR3 is built from 11 residues. CDR3 nucleotides: TGTGCCAGTGAAGACGGGGAGGGCTACACCTTC. It encodes CASEDGEGYTF.

V gene TRBV30 combines with J gene TRBJ1-6; tentatively, D is TRBD1 (6 bases). The germline V gene encodes CDR1 GTSNPN and CDR2 SVGIG (reference sequence). The V end was cut by 0 bases, the J end by 13 bases, with 19 bases between. The CDR3 is 15 amino acids. CDR3 sequence: CAWSVFEGGHFPLHF. DNA of the CDR3: TGTGCCTGGAGTGTATTCGAGGGGGGGCATTTTCCCCTCCACTTT.

This clone showed up just a few times. The chain employs TRBV5-6 and TRBJ2-7; D call uncertain. V was pared by 0 bases and J by 5 bases, with 3 bases between. Germline-derived CDR1 and CDR2 are SGHDT and YYEEEE. The length of the CDR3 is 11 residues. The CDR3 region is CASSLGHEQYF. The CDR3 DNA sequence: TGTGCCAGCAGCTTGGGGCACGAGCAGTACTTC.

Here the CDR3 DNA reads TGTGCCAGCAGCTTAGCGGCGGCGCCGGGTGAAAAACTGTTTTTT. It translates to CASSLAAAPGEKLFF. The chain has TRBV7-9 and TRBJ1-4; no clear D. CDR1 and CDR2 from the germline V gene are SEHNR and FQNEAQ (reference sequence). Deletions cut 0 bases from V and 7 bases from J, with 12 bases between. The CDR3 consists of 15 residues.

The gene calls are TRBV30 and TRBJ2-5; the D is unclear. V lost 4 bases to trimming and J lost 3 bases, with 3 bases between them. CDR1 is GTSNPN, CDR2 SVGIG, per germline (reference sequence). This CDR3 is 10 amino acids long. CDR3 bases: TGTGCCTGGAAAGAAGAGACCCAGTACTTC. Translated: CAWKEETQYF.

V usage is TRBV7-3 and J usage is TRBJ2-7; tentatively, D is TRBD1 (6 bases). Germline V gene data show CDR1 as SGHTA and CDR2 as FQGTGA. Trimming took off 3 bases at V and 0 bases at J, with 21 bases between the two ends. The CDR3 has 18 amino acids. The CDR3 region is CASSFFFPRGPSSYEQYF. The CDR3 DNA follows: TGTGCCAGCAGCTTCTTCTTCCCCAGGGGTCCCAGCTCCTACGAGCAGTACTTC.

Regarding this clone: Other nucleotide sequences in the sample specify the same CDR3. This chain connects TRBV18 to TRBJ2-7; D unclear. This CDR3 is 12 amino acids long. The V end lost 2 bases, the J end lost 2 bases, and 4 bases lay between the germline ends. CDR1 is KGHSH, CDR2 LQKENI, per germline. This chain's CDR3 is CASSPGTYEQYF. In DNA form, the CDR3 reads TGTGCCAGCTCACCAGGGACCTACGAGCAGTACTTC.

This sequence joins TRBV4-2 and TRBJ2-3; TRBD2 matches 12 bases. V lost 3 bases, J lost 4 bases, and 11 bases stayed unmatched. Germline V gene sequence: CDR1 LGHNA, CDR2 YNFKEQ. This CDR3 region has 18 residues. The CDR3 loop is CASSHLAGGQEAADTQYF. The CDR3 region has the DNA TGTGCCAGCAGCCACCTAGCGGGGGGGCAGGAAGCCGCAGATACGCAGTATTTT.

In this sample, this clone turned up a few times. The CDR3 protein is CAWAVRETQYF. DNA for the CDR3: TGTGCCTGGGCTGTCAGGGAGACCCAGTACTTC. The chain couples TRBV30 to TRBJ2-5, with D hard to call. V gave up 5 bases and J gave up 5 bases, with 9 bases separating them. Germline CDR1 GTSNPN, CDR2 SVGIG (reference sequence). The CDR3 is 11 residues long.

V gene TRBV29-1 combines with J gene TRBJ1-2; a possible D gene is TRBD1 (5 bases). The CDR3 spans 11 residues. The V gene lost 6 bases and the J gene lost 7 bases, with 12 bases spanning the gap. Germline V gene sequence: CDR1 SQVTM, CDR2 ANQGSEA. CDR3: CSVHDGGGYTF. The CDR3 bases are TGCAGCGTCCACGATGGGGGTGGCTACACCTTC.

This clone was recorded a few times. For the CDR3, the DNA is TGTGCCAGCACCACAGGGGTCTCTGGGGCCAACGTCCTGACTTTC. Encoded protein: CASTTGVSGANVLTF. The gene calls are TRBV5-6 and TRBJ2-6; TRBD1 aligns across 7 bases. CDR1 SGHDT and CDR2 YYEEEE come from the germline V gene. J was trimmed by 0 bases and V by 6 bases; bases with no gene match: 3. This CDR3 region has 15 residues.

The V and J genes are TRBV11-1 and TRBJ2-7; D may be TRBD1 (5 bases). Germline CDR1 reads SGHAT; CDR2 reads FQDESV (reference sequence). V shed 8 bases and J shed 7 bases, with 12 bases lying between them. The CDR3 loop spans 11 amino acids. The CDR3 nucleotides read TGTGCCAGCGCGCAGTCAGGGGAGCAGTACTTC. Protein: CASAQSGEQYF.

The chain links TRBV29-1 to TRBJ2-1; D is possibly TRBD1 (5 bases). Deletions cut 3 bases from V and 4 bases from J, with 7 bases between. CDR1 is SQVTM, CDR2 ANQGSEA, per germline. The CDR3 has 12 residues. The CDR3 nucleotides are TGCAGCGTTGACAGGGCGTACAATGAGCAGTTCTTC. This encodes CSVDRAYNEQFF.

The V gene is TRBV5-4, the J gene TRBJ1-1; possibly TRBD1 for D (5 bases). Germline V CDR1 and CDR2: SGHNT, YYREEE (reference sequence). CDR3 length: 14 amino acids. Trimming removed 5 bases from V and 5 bases from J, with 16 bases in between. CDR3 amino acids: CASRPAAGWTEAFF. CDR3 coding DNA: TGTGCCAGCAGACCCGCGGCAGGGTGGACTGAAGCTTTCTTT.

The chain links TRBV30 to TRBJ2-5, with a tentative D call TRBD2 (5 bases). V shed 6 bases and J shed 2 bases, with 13 bases lying between them. From germline, CDR1 is GTSNPN and CDR2 SVGIG (reference sequence). The CDR3 spans 13 residues. The CDR3 is CACTLGIQETQYF. The DNA of the CDR3 is TGTGCCTGTACCCTCGGGATTCAAGAGACCCAGTACTTC.

This clone was counted at least ten times. The V call is TRBV5-6, the J call TRBJ1-2; D is unresolved. This CDR3 region has 13 residues. Germline V gene sequence: CDR1 SGHDT, CDR2 YYEEEE. V was shortened by 5 bases and J by 8 bases, with 16 bases between the two germline ends. As DNA, the CDR3 is TGTGCCAGCAGGGAGGATCCCACCGGAGGCTACACCTTC. Translating gives CASREDPTGGYTF.

A few counts support this clone. The V gene is TRBV29-1, the J gene TRBJ2-4; no definite D call. The CDR3 contains 12 residues. Germline lookup yields CDR1 SQVTM and CDR2 ANQGSEA. The ends were cut back, 5 bases at V and 4 bases at J, with 9 bases in the middle. The CDR3 region has the DNA TGCAGCGTTTTCCAGGAGAAAAACATTCAGTACTTC. This sequence encodes CSVFQEKNIQYF.

A few counts support this clone. This chain uses TRBV10-3 with TRBJ2-5, with no clear D. The CDR3 length is 11 residues. Trimming removed 3 bases from V and 5 bases from J, with 4 bases in between. CDR1 is ENHRY and CDR2 is SYGVKD in the germline V gene. The CDR3, as DNA: TGTGCCATCAGTGATGGGGAGACCCAGTACTTC. Translation gives CAISDGETQYF.

This sequence joins TRBV29-1 and TRBJ1-1, with 9 bases identical to TRBD1. V was pared by 6 bases and J by 1 base, with 9 bases of the junction left unmatched. The CDR3 sequence is 15 residues long. The germline V gene encodes CDR1 SQVTM and CDR2 ANQGSEA. The CDR3 here is CSVGPTGGGNTEAFF. CDR3 in DNA: TGCAGCGTGGGACCGACAGGGGGAGGGAACACTGAAGCTTTCTTT.

The chain's CDR3 is CASSQVPYEQYF. CDR3 bases: TGTGCCAGCAGCCAAGTTCCCTACGAGCAGTACTTC. V and J are TRBV14 and TRBJ2-7, with D unclear. V was cut by 1 base and J by 2 bases, with 3 bases left in between. Germline V CDR1 and CDR2: SGHDN, FVKESK. The CDR3 length is 12 residues. The variable domain in full, with the rest retrieved from reference TRBV14 and TRBJ2-7, is EAGVTQFPSHSVIEKGQTVTLRCDPISGHDNLYWYRRVMGKEIKFLLHFVKESKQDESGMPNNRFLAERTGGTYSTLKVQPAELEDSGVYFCASSQVPYEQYFGPGTRLTVT.

The rearrangement joins TRBV2 to TRBJ1-5; TRBD1 might be the D (5 bases). Trimming stripped 5 bases from V and 6 bases from J, with 11 bases between. CDR1 and CDR2 from the germline V gene are SNHLY and FYNNEI. CDR3 length: 13 residues. CDR3 region: CASSWSGGQPQHF. CDR3 DNA sequence: TGTGCCAGCAGTTGGTCGGGGGGTCAGCCCCAGCATTTT.

A few counts support this clone. V and J are TRBV5-1 and TRBJ2-7; possible D gene TRBD2, 6 bases. Trimming took off 4 bases at V and 7 bases at J, with 15 bases between the two ends. CDR1 and CDR2 (germline): SGHRS, YFSETQ. There are 13 residues in the CDR3. The CDR3 here is CASSRWTGEEQYF. CDR3 bases: TGCGCCAGCAGCCGGTGGACGGGGGAGGAGCAGTACTTC. Combining the CDR3 with reference TRBV5-1 and TRBJ2-7 gives the whole variable domain KAGVTQTPRYLIKTRGQQVTLSCSPISGHRSVSWYQQTPGQGLQFLFEYFSETQRNKGNFPGRFSGRQFSNSRSEMNVSTLELGDSALYLCASSRWTGEEQYFGPGTRLTVT.